These 23 T cell receptor beta chains came from one sample sequenced in a study of blood T cell repertoires in COVID-19 (dated by TCRdb to 2020 to 2022). The library was prepared using the immunoSEQ multiplex PCR assay. TCRdb stores this immuneACCESS table with in-frame sequences only. Part of the clones is absent; in the studies checked, under half of the shortfall reflects unresolved V genes, and no reason is known for the rest. Counted in this sample were about 89,000 clones; around 88% of them appeared once. The ten most abundant clones make up 0.95% to 1.5% of the sample. The sequenced sample consisted of peripheral blood. Every receptor here comes from an elderly man with active or convalescent COVID-19.

The gene calls are TRBV5-4 and TRBJ2-7; possibly TRBD2 for D (6 bases). CDR3 size: 13 residues. Trimming removed 0 bases from V and 9 bases from J, with 13 bases in between. Germline V gene lookup returns CDR1 SGHNT and CDR2 YYREEE (reference sequence). CDR3 in DNA: TGTGCCAGCAGCTTGGCATCGGGGGAGGTGCAGTACTTC. Translation: CASSLASGEVQYF.

V usage is TRBV6-5 and J usage is TRBJ1-5, with D tentatively TRBD1 (6 bases). Trimming took off 6 bases at V and 7 bases at J, with 13 bases between the two ends. Germline assignment: CDR1 MNHEY and CDR2 SVGAGI. This CDR3 is built from 13 residues. The CDR3 sequence is CASSRTGWQPQHF. The CDR3 region has the DNA TGTGCCAGCAGCCGTACAGGGTGGCAGCCCCAGCATTTT.

The gene calls are TRBV18 and TRBJ2-2; perhaps TRBD2 as D (6 bases). CDR3 length equals 16 residues. Germline V gene lookup returns CDR1 KGHSH and CDR2 LQKENI. Trimming took off 0 bases at V and 4 bases at J, with 12 bases between the two ends. Here the CDR3 DNA reads TGTGCCAGCTCACCACCGACGGGAGTTGTCACCGGGGAGCTGTTTTTT. Encoded protein: CASSPPTGVVTGELFF.

This clone was detected only once. CDR3 DNA: TGTGCCATCAGTAACCAAGCGGGAGGGGCCCAAGAGACCCAGTACTTC. Residues: CAISNQAGGAQETQYF. This chain joins TRBV10-3 and TRBJ2-5; 10 positions match TRBD2. This CDR3 has 16 amino acids. J gave up 1 base and V 5 bases, and 7 bases lay outside the gene matches. Germline assignment: CDR1 ENHRY and CDR2 SYGVKD.

This chain joins TRBV20-1 and TRBJ2-5, with a weak D call TRBD1 (6 bases). Germline-derived CDR1 and CDR2 are DFQATT and SNEGSKA (reference sequence). V was pared by 3 bases and J by 4 bases, with 12 bases between. The CDR3 spans 13 residues. CDR3 in amino acids: CSASEDSGETQYF. The CDR3 nucleotides read TGCAGTGCTAGTGAGGACAGCGGAGAGACCCAGTACTTC.

The chain uses TRBV7-2 and TRBJ2-1; maybe TRBD2 (5 bases). From germline, CDR1 is SGHTA and CDR2 FQGNSA. The CDR3 consists of 16 residues. Trimming cost V 4 bases and J 4 bases, with 17 bases left between them. CDR3 nucleotide sequence: TGTGCCAGCAGCTCAGTTGGGCCGGGAACGTACAATGAGCAGTTCTTC. It specifies CASSSVGPGTYNEQFF.

The CDR3 nucleotides are TGTGCCAGCAGCCGCAACAGGATATATGGAAACACCATATATTTT. This encodes CASSRNRIYGNTIYF. The genes are TRBV6-5 and TRBJ1-3; perhaps TRBD1 as D (5 bases). CDR3 length: 15 residues. Trimming removed 6 bases at V and 3 bases at J, with 15 bases between. Germline V CDR1 and CDR2: MNHEY, SVGAGI.

V gene TRBV9 combines with J gene TRBJ1-3; D is undetermined. The length of the CDR3 is 16 residues. Trimming shortened V by 4 bases and J by 4 bases, and 18 bases separated the two germline ends. Germline V gene sequence: CDR1 SGDLS, CDR2 YYNGEE. The CDR3 spells CASSPQAQVNGNTIYF. The CDR3 DNA reads TGTGCCAGCAGCCCACAAGCCCAGGTAAACGGAAACACCATATATTTT.

V is TRBV19 and J is TRBJ2-1; possible D gene TRBD2, 5 bases. Looked up from germline, CDR1 is LNHDA and CDR2 is SQIVND (reference sequence). The length of the CDR3 is 16 residues. Trimming pared 2 bases from V and 1 base from J, leaving 12 bases between. DNA for the CDR3: TGTGCCAGTAGTATAATCGGGATGGGGTCCTACAATGAGCAGTTCTTC. This translates into CASSIIGMGSYNEQFF.

This clone was counted a few times. This rearrangement joins TRBV5-4 to TRBJ1-1, with 9 bases that match TRBD1. There are 14 residues in the CDR3. Looked up from germline, CDR1 is SGHNT and CDR2 is YYREEE (reference sequence). V shed 4 bases and J 8 bases; nucleotides not matched to a gene: 9. The CDR3 bases are TGTGCCAGCAGCCCCCATAAAGGACAGGGGGAAGCTTTCTTT. Its translation is CASSPHKGQGEAFF.

This clone was picked up one time. The rearrangement links TRBV7-8 to TRBJ2-1; 10 bases line up with TRBD2. Germline V gene lookup returns CDR1 SGHVS and CDR2 FQNEAQ. The CDR3 covers 15 residues. V was clipped by 4 bases and J by 9 bases; unmatched bases: 9. CDR3: CASSYLGTSDSEQFF. The CDR3, as DNA: TGTGCCAGCAGCTACCTCGGGACTAGCGATTCTGAGCAGTTCTTC.

The rearrangement joins TRBV3-1 (or the pseudogene TRBV3-2) to TRBJ2-1; D not certain. With 1 base removed from V and 5 bases from J, the gap between germline ends came to 9 bases. Germline CDR1 reads LGHDT; CDR2 reads YNNKEL (reference sequence). The CDR3 consists of 14 residues. CDR3 loop: CASSQGLRDNEQFF. The CDR3 DNA follows: TGTGCCAGCAGCCAAGGACTCCGGGACAATGAGCAGTTCTTC.

V is TRBV2 and J is TRBJ2-5, with D tentatively TRBD1 (5 bases). CDR3 size: 15 residues. Trimming removed 10 bases at V and 3 bases at J, with 21 bases between. The germline gives CDR1 SNHLY, CDR2 FYNNEI. The CDR3: CATRPLDSMKETQYF. CDR3 DNA: TGTGCCACACGACCCTTAGACAGTATGAAAGAGACCCAGTACTTC.

The chain combines TRBV5-1 with TRBJ2-2; 11 bases line up with TRBD2. V shed 1 base and J 7 bases; nucleotides not matched to a gene: 6. Per the germline V gene, CDR1 is SGHRS and CDR2 is YFSETQ. This CDR3 contains 16 residues. The CDR3: CASSLRASGRNGELFF. The CDR3 nucleotides are TGCGCCAGCAGCTTGAGAGCTAGCGGGAGGAACGGGGAGCTGTTTTTT.

Note on this clone: Other DNA sequences in the sample encode the same CDR3. The CDR3 loop is CASSLSGTDTQYF. The CDR3 nucleotides read TGTGCCAGCAGCTTGAGCGGTACAGATACGCAGTATTTT. V is TRBV7-3 and J is TRBJ2-3; D might be TRBD2 (5 bases). The germline V gene encodes CDR1 SGHTA and CDR2 FQGTGA. The V gene lost 3 bases and the J gene lost 3 bases, with 7 bases spanning the gap. The length of the CDR3 is 13 residues.

This rearrangement joins TRBV7-9 to TRBJ2-5; D perhaps matches TRBD2 (6 bases). This CDR3 has 13 residues. The V and J ends lost 2 bases and 5 bases respectively, with 9 bases between them. Germline assignment: CDR1 SEHNR and CDR2 FQNEAQ (reference sequence). DNA of the CDR3: TGTGCCAGCAGCTTATCCGGGGGTGAGACCCAGTACTTC. This gives the protein CASSLSGGETQYF.

The chain uses TRBV3-1 (or the pseudogene TRBV3-2) and TRBJ2-1; the match to TRBD1 covers 11 bases. With 6 bases clipped from V and 4 bases from J, the junction kept 5 bases outside the gene matches. Germline V gene sequence: CDR1 LGHDT, CDR2 YNNKEL (reference sequence). This CDR3 is built from 15 residues. CDR3 DNA: TGTGCCAGCAGGAACGGGACAGGGGGTTACAATGAGCAGTTCTTC. Protein: CASRNGTGGYNEQFF.

The V and J genes are TRBV28 and TRBJ1-5; tentatively, D is TRBD1 (5 bases). Germline V lookup: CDR1 MDHEN, CDR2 SYDVKM. V lost 2 bases and J 6 bases, leaving 14 bases between the germline ends. The length of the CDR3 is 15 residues. The CDR3 DNA sequence: TGTGCCAGCAGTTTAGGGGCTAGGGGAAGTCAGCCCCAGCATTTT. This codes for CASSLGARGSQPQHF.

The genes are TRBV5-1 and TRBJ2-3; D is possibly TRBD1 (5 bases). Germline lookup yields CDR1 SGHRS and CDR2 YFSETQ. Trimming took off 9 bases at V and 0 bases at J, with 17 bases between the two ends. The CDR3 consists of 15 residues. The CDR3 reads CATQTQDPSTDTQYF. In DNA form, the CDR3 reads TGCGCCACCCAAACACAGGATCCTAGCACAGATACGCAGTATTTT.

The genes are TRBV5-1 and TRBJ1-1, with 9 bases identical to TRBD1. The CDR3 is made up of 15 amino acids. After removal of 4 bases from V and 1 base from J, the junction contained 5 bases not matched to a gene. CDR1 SGHRS and CDR2 YFSETQ come from the germline V gene. The CDR3 DNA follows: TGCGCCAGCAGCAAAGGACAGGGGTCGAACACTGAAGCTTTCTTT. Translated: CASSKGQGSNTEAFF. Complete variable domain (other parts from reference TRBV5-1 and TRBJ1-1): KAGVTQTPRYLIKTRGQQVTLSCSPISGHRSVSWYQQTPGQGLQFLFEYFSETQRNKGNFPGRFSGRQFSNSRSEMNVSTLELGDSALYLCASSKGQGSNTEAFFGQGTRLTVV.

The chain uses TRBV12-3 or TRBV12-4 and TRBJ2-1; 12 nucleotides line up with TRBD1. CDR3 length: 13 residues. With 6 bases clipped from V and 10 bases from J, the junction kept 4 bases outside the gene matches. CDR3 protein: CASRGQGASEQFF. The DNA for the CDR3 is TGTGCCAGCAGGGGACAGGGGGCGTCCGAGCAGTTCTTC.

The chain recombines TRBV12-5 with TRBJ2-6, with D hard to call. The CDR3 contains 18 residues. Trimming cost V 1 base and J 0 bases, with 13 bases left between them. Germline loops: CDR1 LGHNT, CDR2 FRNRAP. The CDR3 region is CASGLGRSFSSGANVLTF. As DNA, the CDR3 is TGTGCTAGTGGTTTGGGCAGGTCTTTTTCCTCTGGGGCCAACGTCCTGACTTTC.

The chain has TRBV29-1 and TRBJ1-2; possible D gene TRBD1, 6 bases. V lost 0 bases and J lost 0, with 14 bases in between. CDR1 and CDR2 (germline): SQVTM, ANQGSEA. The CDR3 contains 16 residues. The CDR3 region is CSVEEGAKTPNYGYTF. The CDR3 nucleotides read TGCAGCGTTGAAGAGGGGGCGAAGACACCTAACTATGGCTACACCTTC.